A selection of T cell receptor beta chains follows, all from one sample in a study of T cells after yellow fever vaccination. TCRdb analysed the 5' RACE reads with MiXCR anew, one entry per CDR3 protein. Of hundreds of thousands of distinct CDR3 sequences in the sample, just over 20% were seen once. This material consisted of PBMCs, taken roughly 20 days after the first yellow fever vaccination. The receptors here all came from a man aged 18 to 29 who received the YFV17D yellow fever vaccine. The CDR3 runs from the conserved cysteine through the conserved F or W. The order of the fields is J gene, D gene, clone size, V gene, CDR3 DNA, CDR3 protein. D genes are given only for firm matches. Not every row has a clone size; where given, it reads once, few, many or a size class.

TRBJ2-6 | - | few | TRBV14 | TGTGCCAGCAGCTACCAGGGTACGTCTGGGGCCAACGTCCTGACTTTC | CASSYQGTSGANVLTF
TRBJ1-5 | - | - | TRBV6-7 | TGTGCCAGCAGTTACCCGGTGGGGCAGCCCCAGCATTTT | CASSYPVGQPQHF
TRBJ1-1 | - | few | TRBV3-1 | TGTGCCAGCAGCCCCGGGTCTGACGGTAGAGCGGCTTTCTTT | CASSPGSDGRAAFF
TRBJ2-3 | TRBD2 | few | TRBV12-3/TRBV12-4 | TGTGCCAGCAGTCCCGCTAGCGGGGGAGATACGCAGTATTTT | CASSPASGGDTQYF
TRBJ2-3 | TRBD1 | - | TRBV11-3 | TGTGCCAGCAGCCCCACTGCGGCCAGGGGGCGAGGAGATACGCAGTATTTT | CASSPTAARGRGDTQYF
TRBJ1-2 | TRBD1 | few | TRBV20-1 | TGCAGTGCTAGATCCGGGACAGGATCTTATGGCTACACCTTC | CSARSGTGSYGYTF
TRBJ2-5 | - | many | TRBV6-6 | TGTGCCAGCGGCAGGGAGGAGACCCAGTACTTC | CASGREETQYF
TRBJ2-1 | - | - | TRBV5-1 | TGCGCCAGCAGGGATATTGCTGGAACCGATGAGCAGTTCTTC | CASRDIAGTDEQFF
TRBJ1-1 | - | - | TRBV6-5 | TGTGCCAGCAGTTACTTTTCTGGGGACACTGAAGCTTTCTTT | CASSYFSGDTEAFF
TRBJ2-3 | TRBD1 | many | TRBV25-1 | TGTGCCAGCGGAAGGACAGGGCGCACAGATACGCAGTATTTT | CASGRTGRTDTQYF
TRBJ1-5 | - | few | TRBV6-1 | TGTGCCAGCGTGCCCAGTCGACAGGAAAAAAATCAGCCCCAGCATTTT | CASVPSRQEKNQPQHF
TRBJ2-2 | - | - | TRBV20-1 | TGCAGCGCTAGAGATTGGAACAGGGATCGAACCGGGGAGCTGTTTTTT | CSARDWNRDRTGELFF
TRBJ2-2 | - | few | TRBV14 | TGTGCCAGCAGCCAAGTGGAGGGGCCCAGGGACGCGAACACCGGGGAGCTGTTTTTT | CASSQVEGPRDANTGELFF
TRBJ2-5 | TRBD1 | once | TRBV19 | TGTGCCAGTAGCCGAGGACAGGATGGGACCCAGTACTTC | CASSRGQDGTQYF
TRBJ1-5 | TRBD1 | - | TRBV7-2 | TGTGCCAGCAGCTTAGGTACAGGGGTACCGGCTCAGCCCCAGCATTTT | CASSLGTGVPAQPQHF
TRBJ2-6 | - | few | TRBV18 | TGTGCCAGCTCACCACTGGCCCAGGACGGAAGCTCTGGGGCCAACGTCCTGACTTTC | CASSPLAQDGSSGANVLTF
TRBJ1-1 | - | - | TRBV7-9 | TGTGCCAGCAGCTTAGTTCAGGGCTCAGCTTTCTTT | CASSLVQGSAFF
TRBJ1-2 | TRBD1 | many | TRBV6-2/TRBV6-3 | TGTGCCAGCAGTTACTTCCGGGACAGGGATAAAGATGGCTACACCTTC | CASSYFRDRDKDGYTF
TRBJ1-5 | - | few | TRBV29-1 | TGCAGCGTTTCCATTGGGGGAAAGTACAATCAGCCCCAGCATTTT | CSVSIGGKYNQPQHF
TRBJ2-5 | TRBD2 | many | TRBV12-3/TRBV12-4 | TGTGCCAGCAGCCCTCGGACTAGCCAAGAGACCCAGTACTTC | CASSPRTSQETQYF
TRBJ2-7 | - | many | TRBV7-2 | TGTGCCAGCAGCCTAGGAGGATACTACGAGCAGTACTTC | CASSLGGYYEQYF
TRBJ1-2 | - | few | TRBV29-1 | TGCAGCGTTGCGGCAGGGTGGAACTATGGCTACACCTTC | CSVAAGWNYGYTF